The source of this T cell receptor (beta chain) is a study of control samples from healthy donors and cancer patients. Here immunoSEQ multiplex PCR was the method, and the copy in TCRdb shows in-frame clones only, minus some. The sample holds some 140,000 clones, 85% to 95% seen once. This receptor was identified in a man between 60 and 75 years old with colorectal cancer. Sequenced sample: PBMCs.

The CDR3 bases are TGTGCCAGCAGGGCAGGTATATGGAACACTGAAGCTTTCTTT. It translates to CASRAGIWNTEAFF. The chain combines TRBV6-5 with TRBJ1-1; D is unclear. V lost 6 bases and J lost 1, with 12 bases in between. The V gene's germline CDR1 is MNHEY and CDR2 SVGAGI. CDR3 size: 14 residues.